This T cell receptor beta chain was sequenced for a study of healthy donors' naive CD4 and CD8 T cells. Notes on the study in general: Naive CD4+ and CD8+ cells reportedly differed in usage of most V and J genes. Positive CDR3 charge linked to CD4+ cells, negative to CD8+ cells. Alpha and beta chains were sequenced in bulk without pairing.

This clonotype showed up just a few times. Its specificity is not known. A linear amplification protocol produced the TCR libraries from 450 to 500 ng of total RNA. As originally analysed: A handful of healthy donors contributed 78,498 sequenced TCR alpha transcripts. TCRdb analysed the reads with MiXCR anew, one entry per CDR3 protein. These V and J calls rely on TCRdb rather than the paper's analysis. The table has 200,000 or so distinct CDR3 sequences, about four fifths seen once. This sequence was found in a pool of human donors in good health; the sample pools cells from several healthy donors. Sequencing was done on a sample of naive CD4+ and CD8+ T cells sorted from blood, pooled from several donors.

CDR3 in amino acids: CASTPGGASSNQPQHF. The CDR3 DNA is TGTGCCAGTACTCCAGGAGGGGCATCTAGCAATCAGCCCCAGCATTTT. The chain recombines TRBV19 with TRBJ1-5; maybe TRBD1 (5 bases). This CDR3 has 16 amino acids. Germline V CDR1 and CDR2: LNHDA, SQIVND (reference sequence). Trimming left V 7 bases short and J 0 bases short, with 16 bases between. The full variable domain, with the rest looked up from reference TRBV19 and TRBJ1-5, is DGGITQSPKYLFRKEGQNVTLSCEQNLNHDAMYWYRQDPGQGLRLIYYSQIVNDFQKGDIAEGYSVSREKKESFPLTVTSAQKNPTAFYLCASTPGGASSNQPQHFGDGTRLSIL.